This T cell receptor (beta chain) was sequenced for a study of T cells in Graves' hyperthyroidism and ophthalmopathy. Study-level points and caveats: Ophthalmopathy prediction by the model preceded onset by a median roughly 6.3 months. From stable hyperthyroidism, ophthalmopathy was separated by a 13 V-J model.

This CDR3 has 14 amino acids. In germline, CDR1 is SNHLY, CDR2 FYNNEI. V gave up 4 bases and J gave up 2 bases, with 10 bases separating them. RNA transcripts provided the source from which TCR beta CDR3 regions were amplified. The primer set for the first-round RT-PCR of the TCR CDR3 was HTBI. TCRdb processed the multiplex PCR reads anew with MiXCR; each CDR3 protein has one entry. The table lists under 400,000 distinct CDR3 sequences, 21% of them singletons. In regard to this clonotype: The target antigen is unknown.

What was sequenced was blood. The source is a woman between 50 and 59 years old with Graves' hyperthyroidism. J is TRBJ2-3 and V is TRBV2, with a possible D match to TRBD1 (6 bases). The CDR3 spells CASSVQGITDTQYF. The CDR3, as DNA: TGTGCCAGCAGTGTACAGGGTATCACAGATACGCAGTATTTT.